Shown below are 8 T cell receptor beta chains from a single sample sequenced in a study of blood T cell repertoires in COVID-19. Generated by immunoSEQ multiplex PCR, the TCRdb table keeps only in-frame clones and is missing some. The sample shows 70,000 to 95,000 clones, roughly 80% of them seen only once. Sequenced sample: peripheral blood. These receptors all come from a woman aged 55-75 years with acute or convalescent COVID-19.

The CDR3 coding sequence is TGTGCCAGCAGCCGACAGGGGAACACTGAAGCTTTCTTT. It yields the protein CASSRQGNTEAFF. J is TRBJ1-1 and V is TRBV7-2; the match to TRBD1 covers 7 bases. CDR1 is SGHTA, CDR2 FQGNSA, per germline. V was pared by 5 bases and J by 1 base, with 1 base of the junction left unmatched. The CDR3 is made up of 13 amino acids.

The rearrangement links TRBV3-1 (or the pseudogene TRBV3-2) to TRBJ1-2; 8 bases line up with TRBD1. The CDR3 extends over 14 amino acids. V was pared by 1 base and J by 8 bases, with 6 bases of the junction left unmatched. Germline V CDR1 and CDR2: LGHDT, YNNKEL (reference sequence). The CDR3 here is CASSQGQGAWGYTF. CDR3 coding DNA: TGTGCCAGCAGCCAAGGCCAGGGGGCTTGGGGCTACACCTTC.

The chain links TRBV28 to TRBJ1-5; perhaps TRBD1 as D (5 bases). CDR3 length: 14 residues. Between the trimmed V and J ends, which lost 6 bases and 6 bases, there was a span of 15 bases. Germline CDR1 and CDR2: MDHEN and SYDVKM. This CDR3 is CASSGQGGGQPQHF. CDR3 DNA: TGTGCCAGCAGCGGTCAGGGAGGCGGTCAGCCCCAGCATTTT.

This chain links TRBV7-8 with TRBJ2-3; TRBD2 agrees at 10 bases. V was clipped by 3 bases and J by 0 bases; unmatched bases: 9. Germline CDR1 SGHVS, CDR2 FQNEAQ. The length of the CDR3 is 18 residues. The CDR3 nucleotides are TGTGCCAGCAGCTTCATGGTAGCGGGAGGATCTAGCACAGATACGCAGTATTTT. As protein: CASSFMVAGGSSTDTQYF.

The table lists this clone with a count of one. The V and J genes are TRBV5-6 and TRBJ2-1; 11 bases fit TRBD1. After removal of 1 base from V and 8 bases from J, the junction contained 8 bases not matched to a gene. Germline CDR1 SGHDT, CDR2 YYEEEE. CDR3 length: 16 amino acids. CDR3 sequence: CASSLSPGQGVYEQFF. Here the CDR3 DNA reads TGTGCCAGCAGCTTGTCCCCGGGACAGGGGGTCTATGAGCAGTTCTTC.

The V call is TRBV9, the J call TRBJ1-1, with 8 bases matching TRBD1. The V gene end was trimmed by 2 bases and the J gene end by 4 bases; junction bases not matched to a gene: 1. The CDR3 sequence is 13 residues long. Germline CDR1 reads SGDLS; CDR2 reads YYNGEE. The chain's CDR3 is CASSVQGATEAFF. Here the CDR3 DNA reads TGTGCCAGCAGCGTGCAGGGGGCCACTGAAGCTTTCTTT.

This chain connects TRBV7-8 to TRBJ2-2, with 7 bases matching TRBD1. Germline trimming cut 1 base from V and 7 bases from J; bases unmatched to any gene: 6. Looked up from germline, CDR1 is SGHVS and CDR2 is FQNEAQ. This CDR3 comprises 15 residues. CDR3 region: CASSLVTSGGGELFF. In nucleotides, the CDR3 is TGTGCCAGCAGCTTAGTGACCTCAGGGGGCGGGGAGCTGTTTTTT.

V usage is TRBV19 and J usage is TRBJ1-5, with 10 nucleotides matching TRBD1. Trimming took 6 bases from V and 0 from J; bases not matched to a gene: 8. The CDR3 extends over 17 amino acids. Germline V lookup: CDR1 LNHDA, CDR2 SQIVND (reference sequence). This CDR3 is CASRVIGTGDSNQPQHF. DNA for the CDR3: TGTGCCAGTAGGGTTATCGGGACAGGGGATAGCAATCAGCCCCAGCATTTT.